These 32 T cell receptor beta chains came from one sample sequenced in a study of monozygotic twins with inflammatory bowel disease. From the 5' RACE reads, TCRdb lists one entry per CDR3 protein and no DNA. Recorded here are over 150,000 distinct CDR3 sequences; the top ten clones represent roughly 2.4%. Sequencing was performed on blood. These receptors were obtained from a human donor with ulcerative colitis or Crohn's disease, or a healthy co-twin of an affected twin (not recorded which).

This chain links TRBV6-5 with TRBJ1-6. Germline lookup yields CDR1 MNHEY and CDR2 SVGAGI. The CDR3 runs to 12 residues. CDR3 region: CASSYRRSPLHF.

The chain links TRBV15 to TRBJ1-2. The CDR3 extends over 14 amino acids. The germline gives CDR1 LNHNV, CDR2 YYDKDF (reference sequence). The CDR3 sequence: CATSRDRAQGGYTF. The entire variable domain, with the rest obtained from reference TRBV15 and TRBJ1-2, is as follows: DAMVIQNPRYQVTQFGKPVTLSCSQTLNHNVMYWYQQKSSQAPKLLFHYYDKDFNNEADTPDNFQSRRPNTSFCFLDIRSPGLGDTAMYLCATSRDRAQGGYTFGSGTRLTVV.

V is TRBV7-8 and J is TRBJ1-6. The CDR3 extends over 18 amino acids. The germline V gene encodes CDR1 SGHVS and CDR2 FQNEAQ. The CDR3 is CASSPRYSPGGDNSPLHF.

The CDR3 region is CSARTDYNSPLHF. V usage is TRBV20-1 and J usage is TRBJ1-6. There are 13 residues in the CDR3. Germline values: CDR1 DFQATT, CDR2 SNEGSKA (reference sequence).

J is TRBJ2-7 and V is TRBV27. The CDR3 sequence is 14 residues long. CDR1 and CDR2 (germline): MNHEY, SMNVEV (reference sequence). The CDR3 region is CASSYSLVFGEQYF.

The chain uses TRBV30 and TRBJ2-4; as DNA is missing, the TRBD1 call by TCRdb cannot be tested. This CDR3 region has 12 residues. The germline CDR1 and CDR2 sequences are GTSNPN and SVGIG (reference sequence). This chain's CDR3 is CASTGGSNIQYF.

This chain connects TRBV4-3 to TRBJ2-7; TCRdb's D call of TRBD2 is untestable without DNA. Per the germline V gene, CDR1 is LGHNA and CDR2 is YSLEER. The CDR3 contains 15 residues. The CDR3: CASSQDRAGGYEQYF.

The genes are TRBV20-1 and TRBJ2-7. CDR3 length: 12 amino acids. Germline V gives CDR1 DFQATT, CDR2 SNEGSKA (reference sequence). Here the CDR3 reads CSASRQSYEQYF.

This sequence joins TRBV7-2 and TRBJ1-5; checking the TCRdb D call of TRBD1 is not possible without DNA. Germline assignment: CDR1 SGHTA and CDR2 FQGNSA. The CDR3 is 15 residues long. This CDR3 reads CASSQDRGIDQPQHF.

The gene calls are TRBV6-5 and TRBJ2-3. Per germline, CDR1 MNHEY and CDR2 SVGAGI. The CDR3 is made up of 15 amino acids. The CDR3 sequence is CASSYSGTSTDTQYF.

The chain is built from TRBV12-3 or TRBV12-4 and TRBJ1-4; absent DNA, TCRdb's TRBD1 call cannot be checked. The CDR3 loop spans 13 amino acids. The CDR3 loop is CASRGQGREKLFF.

This chain connects TRBV5-5 to TRBJ2-5. The germline gives CDR1 SGHKS, CDR2 YYEKEE (reference sequence). CDR3 length equals 13 residues. The CDR3 spells CASSLDIQETQYF. The whole variable domain, filled in from reference TRBV5-5 and TRBJ2-5, reads DAGVTQSPTHLIKTRGQQVTLRCSPISGHKSVSWYQQVLGQGPQFIFQYYEKEERGRGNFPDRFSARQFPNYSSELNVNALLLGDSALYLCASSLDIQETQYFGPGTRLLVL.

The chain is built from TRBV7-8 and TRBJ1-5. The CDR3 extends over 15 amino acids. Germline lookup yields CDR1 SGHVS and CDR2 FQNEAQ. The CDR3 loop is CASSLSEGPHQPQHF.

The chain has TRBV5-1 and TRBJ2-5. The CDR3 contains 13 residues. Germline V gene data show CDR1 as SGHRS and CDR2 as YFSETQ. The CDR3 region is CASSHDLRETQYF.

V gene TRBV11-2 combines with J gene TRBJ1-2; TCRdb reports TRBD1, a call that lacks DNA to check it against. The CDR3 totals 16 residues. Germline CDR1 is SGHAT and CDR2 is FQNNGV. The CDR3 spells CASSSPRTGRIYGYTF.

This chain connects TRBV12-3 or TRBV12-4 to TRBJ2-1; with no DNA, the TCRdb D assignment of TRBD1 cannot be verified. This CDR3 contains 13 residues. The CDR3 spells CASRRGTGNEQFF.

The chain couples TRBV12-3 or TRBV12-4 to TRBJ2-3; TCRdb reports TRBD2, a call that lacks DNA to check it against. The CDR3 consists of 14 residues. CDR3 residues: CASSAGRAADTQYF.

V and J are TRBV10-3 and TRBJ1-2; as DNA is missing, the TRBD1 call by TCRdb cannot be tested. The CDR3 consists of 12 residues. Germline V lookup: CDR1 ENHRY, CDR2 SYGVKD. CDR3: CAIGTDLPGYTF.

This chain links TRBV12-3 or TRBV12-4 with TRBJ2-3; the D call from TCRdb, TRBD2, cannot be confirmed without DNA. This CDR3 comprises 15 residues. CDR3 region: CASSSTSGFTDTQYF.

The chain has TRBV12-3 or TRBV12-4 and TRBJ2-7; absent DNA, TCRdb's TRBD2 call cannot be checked. The CDR3 is 14 residues long. CDR3 in amino acids: CASTATGGYYEQYF.

The gene calls are TRBV29-1 and TRBJ2-6. This CDR3 contains 13 residues. Germline CDR1 reads SQVTM; CDR2 reads ANQGSEA. The CDR3: CSVEGPGANVLTF.

The CDR3 loop is CASSSFSGRLGYTF. This sequence joins TRBV12-3 or TRBV12-4 and TRBJ1-2. The CDR3 is 14 amino acids.

This rearrangement joins TRBV20-1 to TRBJ2-6; TCRdb's D gene call, TRBD1, goes unchecked for lack of DNA. The germline V gene has CDR1 DFQATT and CDR2 SNEGSKA (reference sequence). The CDR3 runs to 16 residues. CDR3 in amino acids: CSASNLGRAGANVLTF.

The V and J genes are TRBV5-1 and TRBJ2-2; the D gene TCRdb calls, TRBD2, cannot be checked with no DNA. Germline lookup yields CDR1 SGHRS and CDR2 YFSETQ. The CDR3 is made up of 15 amino acids. The CDR3 spells CASSPGLGDTGELFF.

The rearrangement joins TRBV20-1 to TRBJ1-5; the D call from TCRdb, TRBD1, cannot be confirmed without DNA. Germline V gene sequence: CDR1 DFQATT, CDR2 SNEGSKA (reference sequence). The CDR3 covers 13 residues. The CDR3: CSASAGWDQPQHF.

This chain joins TRBV10-3 and TRBJ2-7. Germline values: CDR1 ENHRY, CDR2 SYGVKD. This CDR3 is built from 13 residues. The CDR3 spells CAISEGRNYEQYF.

The chain employs TRBV6-2 or TRBV6-3 and TRBJ1-4. Germline V gene lookup returns CDR1 MNHEY and CDR2 SVGEGT. This CDR3 has 12 residues. The chain's CDR3 is CASTDPNEKLFF.

The genes are TRBV6-1 and TRBJ2-2; the TCRdb call, TRBD2, lacks DNA for checking. Germline CDR1 reads MNHNS; CDR2 reads SASEGT. The CDR3 runs to 15 residues. CDR3 protein: CASSRAGEPAGELFF.

The V and J genes are TRBV19 and TRBJ2-1; TCRdb designates TRBD2, a call that cannot be tested without DNA. The CDR3 length is 15 residues. Germline assignment: CDR1 LNHDA and CDR2 SQIVND (reference sequence). The chain's CDR3 is CASSTRRGAYNEQFF.

The chain recombines TRBV6-4 with TRBJ2-1; checking the TCRdb D call of TRBD2 is not possible without DNA. This CDR3 is built from 16 residues. Germline lookup yields CDR1 MRHNA and CDR2 SNTAGT. CDR3 in amino acids: CASSDSTSGGHNEQFF.

The rearrangement joins TRBV15 to TRBJ2-2; TCRdb outputs TRBD2, but without DNA this stays unchecked. The CDR3 runs to 15 residues. Looked up from germline, CDR1 is LNHNV and CDR2 is YYDKDF (reference sequence). The CDR3 spells CATRSGLAYTGELFF.

This chain links TRBV7-2 with TRBJ2-3. This CDR3 contains 17 residues. The germline V gene encodes CDR1 SGHTA and CDR2 FQGNSA. The CDR3 sequence is CASSLAEVMELTDTQYF. The entire variable domain, with the rest obtained from reference TRBV7-2 and TRBJ2-3, is as follows: GAGVSQSPSNKVTEKGKDVELRCDPISGHTALYWYRQSLGQGLEFLIYFQGNSAPDKSGLPSDRFSAERTGGSVSTLTIQRTQQEDSAVYLCASSLAEVMELTDTQYFGPGTRLTVL.